This T cell receptor beta chain was recorded in a study of blood T cells in healthy people across ages. Study results and limitations: From one million sequenced T cells, diversity estimates were lower bounds.

Primers used in a second PCR of roughly 7 to 12 cycles were a sample-barcoded 5' primer and a J-beta primer mix. A 12-random-nucleotide template-switch adaptor tagged each cDNA molecule. TCRdb ran MiXCR on the 5' RACE reads and lists one entry per CDR3 protein. The sample lists 730,000 or so distinct CDR3 sequences, approximately 40% occurring once. Worth noting for this clonotype: The target antigen is unknown.

J was trimmed by 6 bases and V by 7 bases; bases with no gene match: 19. CDR3 length: 17 residues. Germline V gene lookup returns CDR1 MDHEN and CDR2 SYDVKM. What was sequenced was blood. The chain joins TRBV28 to TRBJ2-7; 9 positions agree with TRBD2. The source of this sequence is a man older than 75 in good health. CDR3 loop: CASTSKGLAGRMVEQYF. The CDR3 DNA reads TGTGCCAGCACCTCAAAGGGACTAGCTGGTAGAATGGTCGAGCAGTACTTC.